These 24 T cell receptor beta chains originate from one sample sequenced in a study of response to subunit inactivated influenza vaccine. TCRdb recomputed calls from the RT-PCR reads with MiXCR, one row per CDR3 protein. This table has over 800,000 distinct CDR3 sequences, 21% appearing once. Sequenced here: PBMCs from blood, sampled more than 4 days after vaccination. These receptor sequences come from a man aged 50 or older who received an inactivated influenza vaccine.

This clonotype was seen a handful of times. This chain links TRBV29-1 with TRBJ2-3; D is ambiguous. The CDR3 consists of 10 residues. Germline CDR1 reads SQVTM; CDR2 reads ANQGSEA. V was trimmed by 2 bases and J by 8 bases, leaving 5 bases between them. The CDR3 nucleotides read TGCAGCGTTGAAAGCGCTACGCAGTATTTT. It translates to CSVESATQYF.

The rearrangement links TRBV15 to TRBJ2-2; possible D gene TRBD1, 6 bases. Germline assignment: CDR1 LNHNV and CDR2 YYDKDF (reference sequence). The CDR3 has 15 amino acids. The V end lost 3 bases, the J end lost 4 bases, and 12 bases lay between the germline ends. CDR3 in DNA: TGTGCCACCAGCAGGACAGGCCCGAGCACCGGGGAGCTGTTTTTT. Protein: CATSRTGPSTGELFF.

The CDR3 reads CASKDGGANTGELFF. The CDR3 region has the DNA TGTGCCAGCAAAGACGGCGGGGCCAACACCGGGGAGCTGTTTTTT. This chain joins TRBV6-2 or TRBV6-3 and TRBJ2-2, with D possibly TRBD2 on 6 matching bases. Trimming left V 7 bases short and J 2 bases short, with 14 bases between. The CDR3 has 15 amino acids. Germline CDR1 and CDR2: MNHEY and SVGEGT.

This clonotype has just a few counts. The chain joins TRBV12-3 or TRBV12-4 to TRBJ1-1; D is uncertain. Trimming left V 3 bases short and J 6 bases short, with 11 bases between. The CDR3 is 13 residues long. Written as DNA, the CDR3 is TGTGCCAGCAGTTTTCGGGCTGGGGCTGAAGCTTTCTTT. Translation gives CASSFRAGAEAFF.

The CDR3 nucleotides read TGTGCCAGCAGCCGGGCCGCCCAAGAGACCCAGTACTTC. Translating it yields CASSRAAQETQYF. The chain combines TRBV12-3 or TRBV12-4 with TRBJ2-5; D call uncertain. The germline V and J ends were trimmed by 6 bases and 1 base, with 9 bases remaining between them. The CDR3 loop spans 13 amino acids.

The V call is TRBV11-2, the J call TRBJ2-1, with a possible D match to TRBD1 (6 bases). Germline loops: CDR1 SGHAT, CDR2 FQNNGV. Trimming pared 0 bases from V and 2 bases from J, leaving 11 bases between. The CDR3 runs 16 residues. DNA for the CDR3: TGTGCCAGCAGCTTAGACTTGGGGGCCCCCTACAATGAGCAGTTCTTC. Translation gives CASSLDLGAPYNEQFF.

CDR3 protein: CASSGGTRGSYEQYF. The DNA for the CDR3 is TGTGCCAGCAGCGGAGGGACTAGAGGCTCCTACGAGCAGTACTTC. The chain recombines TRBV9 with TRBJ2-7; 8 bases map to TRBD2. Trimming at V came to 3 bases and at J to 0 bases, leaving 5 bases not matched to a gene. Per germline, CDR1 SGDLS and CDR2 YYNGEE. The CDR3 has 15 amino acids.

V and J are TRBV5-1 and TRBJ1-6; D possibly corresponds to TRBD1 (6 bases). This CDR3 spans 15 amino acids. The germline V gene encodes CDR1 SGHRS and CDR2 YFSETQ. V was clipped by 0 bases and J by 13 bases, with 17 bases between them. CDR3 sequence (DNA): TGCGCCAGCAGCTTGGACGGGCAGGGGTCTAACCCCCTCCACTTT. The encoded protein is CASSLDGQGSNPLHF.

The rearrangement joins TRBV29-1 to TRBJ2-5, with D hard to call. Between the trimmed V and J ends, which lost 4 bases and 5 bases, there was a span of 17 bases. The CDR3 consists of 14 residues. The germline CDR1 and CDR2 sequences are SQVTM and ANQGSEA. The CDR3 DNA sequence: TGCAGCGTTGTGGCGAGAGAGCATTCGGAGACCCAGTACTTC. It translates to CSVVAREHSETQYF.

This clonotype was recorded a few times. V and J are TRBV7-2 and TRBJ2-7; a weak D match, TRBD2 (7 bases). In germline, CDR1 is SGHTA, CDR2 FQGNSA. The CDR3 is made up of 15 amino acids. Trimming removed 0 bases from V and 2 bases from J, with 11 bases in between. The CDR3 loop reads CASSLAFGGPYEQYF. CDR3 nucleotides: TGTGCCAGCAGCTTAGCGTTCGGGGGGCCCTACGAGCAGTACTTC.

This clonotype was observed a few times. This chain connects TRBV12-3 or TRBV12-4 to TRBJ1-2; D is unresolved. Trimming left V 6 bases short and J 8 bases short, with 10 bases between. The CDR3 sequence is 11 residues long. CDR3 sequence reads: CASRDAEGYTF. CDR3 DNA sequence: TGTGCCAGCAGGGATGCCGAGGGCTACACCTTC.

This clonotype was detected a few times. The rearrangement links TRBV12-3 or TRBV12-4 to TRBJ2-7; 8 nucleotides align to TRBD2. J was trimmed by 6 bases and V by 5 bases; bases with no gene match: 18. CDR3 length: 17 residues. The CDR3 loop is CASSTGHWTSPSAEQYF. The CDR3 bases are TGTGCCAGCAGTACCGGACATTGGACTAGCCCCTCCGCCGAGCAGTACTTC.

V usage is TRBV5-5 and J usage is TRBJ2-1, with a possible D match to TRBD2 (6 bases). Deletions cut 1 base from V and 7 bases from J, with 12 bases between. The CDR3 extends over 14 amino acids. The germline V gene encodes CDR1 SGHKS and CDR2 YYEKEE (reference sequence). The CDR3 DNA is TGTGCCAGCAGCTTGCCGGGGGTCCGTAATGAGCAGTTCTTC. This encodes CASSLPGVRNEQFF. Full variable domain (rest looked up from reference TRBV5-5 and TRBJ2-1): DAGVTQSPTHLIKTRGQQVTLRCSPISGHKSVSWYQQVLGQGPQFIFQYYEKEERGRGNFPDRFSARQFPNYSSELNVNALLLGDSALYLCASSLPGVRNEQFFGPGTRLTVL.

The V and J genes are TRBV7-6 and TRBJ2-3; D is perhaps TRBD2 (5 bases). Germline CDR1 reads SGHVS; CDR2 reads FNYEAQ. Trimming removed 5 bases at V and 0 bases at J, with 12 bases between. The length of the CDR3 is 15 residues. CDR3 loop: CASSGSAASTDTQYF. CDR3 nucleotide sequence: TGTGCCAGCAGCGGTAGCGCCGCTAGCACAGATACGCAGTATTTT.

The DNA for the CDR3 is TGTGCCAGCAGCTTAGCGCGCTATTCAGGGGAGACCCAGTACTTC. It translates to CASSLARYSGETQYF. The rearrangement joins TRBV7-2 to TRBJ2-5; perhaps TRBD1 as D (5 bases). The CDR3 spans 15 residues. The germline V and J ends were trimmed by 0 bases and 5 bases, with 13 bases remaining between them. Germline V gene data show CDR1 as SGHTA and CDR2 as FQGNSA.

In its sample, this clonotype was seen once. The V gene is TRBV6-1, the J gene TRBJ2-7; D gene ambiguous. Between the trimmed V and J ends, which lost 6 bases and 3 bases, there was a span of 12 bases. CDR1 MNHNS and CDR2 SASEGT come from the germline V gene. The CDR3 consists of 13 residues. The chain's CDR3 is CASSPLINYEQYF. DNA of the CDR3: TGTGCCAGCAGCCCTTTGATCAACTACGAGCAGTACTTC.

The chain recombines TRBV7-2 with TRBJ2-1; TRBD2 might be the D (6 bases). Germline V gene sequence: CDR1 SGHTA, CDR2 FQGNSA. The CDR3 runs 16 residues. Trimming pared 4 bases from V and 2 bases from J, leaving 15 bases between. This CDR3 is CASSSPWGDPYNEQFF. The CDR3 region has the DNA TGTGCCAGCAGCTCCCCTTGGGGGGACCCCTACAATGAGCAGTTCTTC.

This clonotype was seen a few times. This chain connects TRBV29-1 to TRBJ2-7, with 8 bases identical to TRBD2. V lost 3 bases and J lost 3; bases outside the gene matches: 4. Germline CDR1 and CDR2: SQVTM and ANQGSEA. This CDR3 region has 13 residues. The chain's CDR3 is CSVETGGGYEQYF. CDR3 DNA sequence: TGCAGCGTTGAGACGGGAGGGGGCTACGAGCAGTACTTC.

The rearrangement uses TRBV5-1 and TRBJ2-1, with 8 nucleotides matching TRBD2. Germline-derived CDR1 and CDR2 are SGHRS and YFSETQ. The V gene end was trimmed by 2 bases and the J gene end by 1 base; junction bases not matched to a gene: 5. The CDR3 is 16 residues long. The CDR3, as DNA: TGCGCCAGCAGCTTTCTGTCTAGCGGGTCCTACAATGAGCAGTTCTTC. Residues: CASSFLSSGSYNEQFF.

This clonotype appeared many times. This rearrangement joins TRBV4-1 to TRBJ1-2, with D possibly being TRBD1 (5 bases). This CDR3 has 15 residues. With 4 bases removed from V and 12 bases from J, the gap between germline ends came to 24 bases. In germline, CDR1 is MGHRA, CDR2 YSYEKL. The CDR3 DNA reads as TGCGCCAGCAGCCTACGCGCTGGGAGTGCAGCGGGGCACACCTTC. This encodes CASSLRAGSAAGHTF.

CDR3 protein: CASSLGLGRTPQHF. CDR3 sequence (DNA): TGTGCCAGCAGCTTGGGACTCGGACGTACGCCCCAGCATTTT. The chain employs TRBV27 and TRBJ1-5; maybe TRBD1 (5 bases). Trimming pared 6 bases from V and 9 bases from J, leaving 18 bases between. From germline, CDR1 is MNHEY and CDR2 SMNVEV (reference sequence). The CDR3 runs to 14 residues.

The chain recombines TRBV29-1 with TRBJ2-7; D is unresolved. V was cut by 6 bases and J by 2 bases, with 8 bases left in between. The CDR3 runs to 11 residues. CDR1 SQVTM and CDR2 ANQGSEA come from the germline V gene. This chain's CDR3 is CSVTHTYEQYF. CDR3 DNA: TGCAGCGTGACTCATACCTACGAGCAGTACTTC.

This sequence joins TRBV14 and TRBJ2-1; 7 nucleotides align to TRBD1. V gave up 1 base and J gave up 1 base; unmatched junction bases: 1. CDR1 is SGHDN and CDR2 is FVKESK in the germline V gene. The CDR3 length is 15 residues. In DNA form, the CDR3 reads TGTGCCAGCAGCCAAGGCAGGGGGTCCTACAATGAGCAGTTCTTC. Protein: CASSQGRGSYNEQFF.

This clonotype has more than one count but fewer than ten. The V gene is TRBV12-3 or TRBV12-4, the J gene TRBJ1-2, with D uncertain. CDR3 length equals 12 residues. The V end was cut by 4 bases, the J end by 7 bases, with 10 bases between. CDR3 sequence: CASSWLGSGYTF. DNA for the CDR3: TGTGCCAGCAGTTGGTTGGGCTCTGGCTACACCTTC.